Described below is a single T cell receptor beta chain sequence and its context. The target antigen is unknown. These data belong to a study of shared clonotypes between healthy human individuals. General study results and limits: Non-shared clonotypes had lower generation probabilities than clonotypes shared by all four sorted-subset donors. Larger estimated richness was generally seen in naive subsets than in memory subsets.

Assay used: immunoSEQ multiplex PCR; TCRdb lists only in-frame clones, some missing. The sample contains hundreds of thousands of clones, just over 90% of which appear only once. Cells designated naive CD8 were CD45RO-negative and were positively selected for CCR7, with terminally differentiated effector memory CD45RA+ cells excluded. V lost 5 bases and J 4 bases, leaving 15 bases between the germline ends. The CDR3 is 14 amino acids. Germline V lookup: CDR1 SEHNR, CDR2 FQNEAQ (reference sequence). V usage is TRBV7-9 and J usage is TRBJ2-7; D possibly corresponds to TRBD1 (5 bases). Sequencing was done on a sample of naive CD8+ T cells sorted from blood. The clonotype originates from a man aged 25 to 45 in good health. CDR3 region: CASSPGPFGYEQYF. For the CDR3, the DNA is TGTGCCAGCAGCCCAGGGCCATTTGGGTACGAGCAGTACTTC. Variable domain in full (rest from reference TRBV7-9 and TRBJ2-7): DTGVSQNPRHKITKRGQNVTFRCDPISEHNRLYWYRQTLGQGPEFLTYFQNEAQLEKSRLLSDRFSAERPKGSFSTLEIQRTEQGDSAMYLCASSPGPFGYEQYFGPGTRLTVT.